Presented here are 20 T cell receptor beta chains from one specimen sequenced in a study of sequential checkpoint blockade in melanoma. Sequenced by immunoSEQ multiplex PCR; TCRdb stores in-frame clones only, minus some. The repertoire holds 4,000 or so clones, with approximately 19% as singletons. Treatment in this sample: randomized to nivolumab then ipilimumab (arm A) or the reverse (arm B). Sample: tumor tissue (inferred from file names), taken from a patient given nivolumab and ipilimumab in sequence. The receptors come from a human donor with melanoma.

This clone was found a few times. V and J are TRBV28 and TRBJ2-2; D gene uncertain. The CDR3 spans 13 residues. With 3 bases removed from V and 6 bases from J, the gap between germline ends came to 8 bases. Germline CDR1 and CDR2: MDHEN and SYDVKM. The CDR3 DNA reads as TGTGCCAGCAGTTTGGAATTTCCCGGGGAGCTGTTTTTT. It specifies CASSLEFPGELFF. The full variable domain, with the rest looked up from reference TRBV28 and TRBJ2-2, is DVKVTQSSRYLVKRTGEKVFLECVQDMDHENMFWYRQDPGLGLRLIYFSYDVKMKEKGDIPEGYSVSREKKERFSLILESASTNQTSMYLCASSLEFPGELFFGEGSRLTVL.

The rearrangement links TRBV23-1 to TRBJ2-5, with D tentatively TRBD1 or TRBD2 (5 bases each). TRBV23-1 is identified as an open reading frame with a role that is uncertain. Trimming left V 6 bases short and J 2 bases short, with 22 bases between. The CDR3 sequence is 17 residues long. CDR3 DNA sequence: TGCGCCAGCAGCCTCGCGGTGGGGGTTGTTAAACAAGAGACCCAGTACTTC. It specifies CASSLAVGVVKQETQYF.

A few counts support this clone. This chain links TRBV10-3 with TRBJ1-5, with D hard to call. The CDR3 runs 13 residues. Deletions cut 0 bases from V and 6 bases from J, with 6 bases between. Germline CDR1 reads ENHRY; CDR2 reads SYGVKD. The CDR3 protein is CAISESTGQPQHF. The CDR3 DNA reads as TGTGCCATCAGTGAGTCGACGGGTCAGCCCCAGCATTTT.

The J gene is TRBJ2-6, the V gene TRBV29-1; D ambiguous. The CDR3 extends over 13 amino acids. Between the trimmed V and J ends, which lost 3 bases and 1 base, there was a span of 4 bases. Germline assignment: CDR1 SQVTM and CDR2 ANQGSEA. For the CDR3, the DNA is TGCAGCGTTGACGGATCTGGGGCCAACGTCCTGACTTTC. It is translated as CSVDGSGANVLTF.

The chain uses TRBV12-2 and TRBJ2-7; no DNA check was done on the table's D call, TRBD1. TRBV12-2 is classified as a pseudogene. This CDR3 spans 14 amino acids. The CDR3 sequence: CAIPIQTGLYEQYV. In DNA, the CDR3 is TGTGCCATCCCTATTCAGACAGGGCTTTACGAGCAGTACGTC.

This clone was observed a few times. The chain combines TRBV6-8 with TRBJ2-5; 8 bases agree with TRBD1. CDR3 size: 15 residues. J was trimmed by 5 bases and V by 4 bases; bases with no gene match: 9. Germline CDR1 MNHGY, CDR2 SAAAGT. DNA of the CDR3: TGTGCCAGCAGTTTCGGACAGGGTAAAGGGGAGACCCAGTACTTC. This translates into CASSFGQGKGETQYF.

This clone was seen many times. CDR3 in DNA: TGTGCCAGCAGTAGAGCGGGGGGCCAAGAGACCCAGTACTTC. Its translation is CASSRAGGQETQYF. The V and J genes are TRBV11-3 and TRBJ2-5; 9 bases match TRBD2. The CDR3 totals 14 residues. V shed 6 bases, J shed 1 base, and the junction held 3 bases outside the gene matches. Germline CDR1 SGHNT, CDR2 YENEEA.

Only a few counts were recorded for this clone. This rearrangement joins TRBV6-8 to TRBJ2-3, with D possibly being TRBD1 (6 bases). This CDR3 region has 14 residues. CDR1 MNHGY and CDR2 SAAAGT come from the germline V gene. Trimming left V 5 bases short and J 0 bases short, with 9 bases between. The CDR3 spells CASSATGSTDTQYF. The CDR3 region has the DNA TGTGCCAGCAGTGCGACAGGAAGCACAGATACGCAGTATTTT.

The chain joins TRBV19 to TRBJ1-2; D is possibly TRBD1 (6 bases). The CDR3 is 14 amino acids. Germline CDR1 is LNHDA and CDR2 is SQIVND (reference sequence). The V and J ends lost 7 bases and 6 bases respectively, with 18 bases between them. CDR3 residues: CASTETGTIDGYTF. CDR3 coding DNA: TGTGCCAGTACTGAGACCGGGACAATAGATGGCTACACCTTC.

This clone was detected a few times. This chain links TRBV11-3 with TRBJ2-7; TRBD1 aligns across 7 bases. CDR1 SGHNT and CDR2 YENEEA come from the germline V gene. The CDR3 consists of 14 residues. J was trimmed by 2 bases and V by 5 bases; bases with no gene match: 6. CDR3 in amino acids: CASSPRTGAYEQYV. The CDR3 bases are TGTGCCAGCAGCCCCCGGACAGGAGCCTACGAGCAGTACGTC.

V is TRBV11-3 and J is TRBJ2-5; a possible D gene is TRBD2 (5 bases). The V gene lost 3 bases and the J gene lost 1 base, with 15 bases spanning the gap. This CDR3 region has 16 residues. Looked up from germline, CDR1 is SGHNT and CDR2 is YENEEA. Written as DNA, the CDR3 is TGTGCCAGCAGCTTGGTCCTGGAGGCCATCCAAGAGACCCAGTACTTC. Protein: CASSLVLEAIQETQYF.

This clone was seen many times. The V and J genes are TRBV2 and TRBJ1-6, with D tentatively TRBD1 (6 bases). The CDR3 covers 14 residues. The germline CDR1 and CDR2 sequences are SNHLY and FYNNEI. V dropped 6 bases and J dropped 9 bases, with 15 bases sitting between them. CDR3 loop: CASRTTGPGSPLHF. The CDR3 bases are TGTGCCAGCAGGACTACAGGGCCCGGTTCACCCCTCCACTTT.

This rearrangement joins TRBV6-8 to TRBJ2-7; the match to TRBD2 covers 8 bases. The germline CDR1 and CDR2 sequences are MNHGY and SAAAGT. This CDR3 is 16 amino acids long. After removal of 8 bases from V and 3 bases from J, the junction contained 15 bases not matched to a gene. CDR3 sequence reads: CASFEVWSGGRYEQYF. The CDR3 coding sequence is TGTGCCAGCTTTGAGGTTTGGAGCGGGGGACGCTACGAGCAGTACTTC.

This clone was found a few times. V usage is TRBV30 and J usage is TRBJ1-1; D is perhaps TRBD1 (5 bases). The germline CDR1 and CDR2 sequences are GTSNPN and SVGIG (reference sequence). This CDR3 region has 15 residues. V shed 3 bases and J shed 0 bases, with 14 bases lying between them. Here the CDR3 DNA reads TGTGCCTGGAGGAATGCAGGGTGGTTGAACACTGAAGCTTTCTTT. Its translation is CAWRNAGWLNTEAFF.

This clone was found a few times. V is TRBV19 and J is TRBJ2-2; TRBD2 matches 7 bases. V gave up 3 bases and J gave up 6 bases; unmatched junction bases: 4. Germline V gene sequence: CDR1 LNHDA, CDR2 SQIVND (reference sequence). This CDR3 has 14 amino acids. For the CDR3, the DNA is TGTGCCAGTAGTATCATCCTAGCGGCCGGGGAGCTGTTTTTT. The encoded protein is CASSIILAAGELFF.

This clone was counted ten times or more. The chain combines TRBV11-3 with TRBJ2-3; a possible D gene is TRBD2 (7 bases). The germline CDR1 and CDR2 sequences are SGHNT and YENEEA. The length of the CDR3 is 16 residues. Trimming removed 0 bases from V and 4 bases from J, with 14 bases in between. CDR3 sequence (DNA): TGTGCCAGCAGCTTAGAAGGGGGGGGTCCTGCAGATACGCAGTATTTT. Protein product: CASSLEGGGPADTQYF.

In its sample, this clone was seen many times. This chain uses TRBV6-8 with TRBJ1-2; D ambiguous. V was clipped by 5 bases and J by 2 bases, with 9 bases between them. Germline V gives CDR1 MNHGY, CDR2 SAAAGT. The CDR3 sequence is 13 residues long. CDR3 nucleotides: TGTGCCAGCAGTCAGACGGACAACTATGGCTACACCTTC. It translates to CASSQTDNYGYTF.

There are a few counts of this clone. The chain joins TRBV9 to TRBJ2-5, with 9 positions matching TRBD2. Germline CDR1 is SGDLS and CDR2 is YYNGEE. Trimming removed 0 bases from V and 2 bases from J; junction bases left unmatched: 8. CDR3 length: 17 amino acids. CDR3 coding DNA: TGTGCCAGCAGCGTAGGGTCTAGCGGGGTAAGACAAGAGACCCAGTACTTC. This encodes CASSVGSSGVRQETQYF.

In nucleotides, the CDR3 is TGTGCCAGCAGCCAATTTATAGGGACAGGTAACACTGAAGCTTTCTTT. This gives the protein CASSQFIGTGNTEAFF. This chain joins TRBV14 and TRBJ1-1; the match to TRBD1 covers 8 bases. Germline values: CDR1 SGHDN, CDR2 FVKESK. This CDR3 has 16 amino acids. The J segment lost 2 bases and the V segment lost 2 bases, leaving 7 bases of the junction unmatched.

This clone has a count of ten or more. V usage is TRBV11-3 and J usage is TRBJ2-3; TRBD2 agrees at 7 bases. The CDR3 spans 14 residues. J was trimmed by 1 base and V by 2 bases; bases with no gene match: 0. Germline V gives CDR1 SGHNT, CDR2 YENEEA. CDR3 sequence reads: CASSLTSGTDTQYF. CDR3 nucleotide sequence: TGTGCCAGCAGCTTAACTAGCGGCACAGATACGCAGTATTTT. Full variable domain (missing parts from reference TRBV11-3 and TRBJ2-3): EAGVVQSPRYKIIEKKQPVAFWCNPISGHNTLYWYLQNLGQGPELLIRYENEEAVDDSQLPKDRFSAERLKGVDSTLKIQPAELGDSAVYLCASSLTSGTDTQYFGPGTRLTVL.